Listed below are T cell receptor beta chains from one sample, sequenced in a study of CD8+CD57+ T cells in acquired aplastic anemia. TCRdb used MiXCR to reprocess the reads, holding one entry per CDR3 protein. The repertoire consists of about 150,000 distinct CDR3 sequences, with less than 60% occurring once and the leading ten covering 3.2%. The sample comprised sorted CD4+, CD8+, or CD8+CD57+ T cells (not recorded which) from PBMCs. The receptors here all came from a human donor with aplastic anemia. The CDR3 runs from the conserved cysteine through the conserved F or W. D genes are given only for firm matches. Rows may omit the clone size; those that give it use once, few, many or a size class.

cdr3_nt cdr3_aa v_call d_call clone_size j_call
TGTGCCAGCAGTTTTCTCGGGACAGGGGGCGTGGGTCAGCCCCAGCATTTT CASSFLGTGGVGQPQHF TRBV12-3/TRBV12-4 TRBD1 many TRBJ1-5
TGTGCCAGCAGCTTAGCTCCAACTAGCGGGGAGAACACAGATACGCAGTATTTT CASSLAPTSGENTDTQYF TRBV11-1 TRBD2 few TRBJ2-3
TGTGCCAGCAGCTTAGGACTAGACAATGAGCAGTTCTTC CASSLGLDNEQFF TRBV7-3 TRBD2 few TRBJ2-1
TGTGCCAGCAGCTCCGGGACTAGCGGGAGCTCCTACAATGAGCAGTTCTTC CASSSGTSGSSYNEQFF TRBV3-1 TRBD2 few TRBJ2-1
TGTGCCAGCAGTTCCCCGGATGAGAATTCACCCCTCCACTTT CASSSPDENSPLHF TRBV27 . few TRBJ1-6
TGTGCCAGCAGTCCGGGGGGGGCAACCGGGGAGCTGTTTTTT CASSPGGATGELFF TRBV27 TRBD2 . TRBJ2-2
TGCGCCAGCAGCCCGGCGGACCTGAACACTGAAGCTTTCTTT CASSPADLNTEAFF TRBV5-1 . many TRBJ1-1
TGTGCCAGCAGCTCCGACAGGGGATGGGATGAAAAACTGTTTTTT CASSSDRGWDEKLFF TRBV7-9 TRBD1 . TRBJ1-4
TGTGCCAGCAGTCCGACAGGGGTAAACACTGAAGCTTTCTTT CASSPTGVNTEAFF TRBV27 TRBD1 few TRBJ1-1
TGTGCCAGCAGTTACTCGAGGGACAGAGGCAATCAGCCCCAGCATTTT CASSYSRDRGNQPQHF TRBV6-5 TRBD1 many TRBJ1-5
TGTGCCAGCAGTCCGGGACTAGAGACAGATACGCAGTATTTT CASSPGLETDTQYF TRBV2 TRBD2 . TRBJ2-3
TGCAGTGCTAGAGGGACCAGCGGCGCTTCGCGGTATGGCTACACCTTC CSARGTSGASRYGYTF TRBV20-1 . . TRBJ1-2
TGTGCCAGCAGTGAACCGGGACCGAACCTCCACGAGCAGTACTTC CASSEPGPNLHEQYF TRBV6-1 . . TRBJ2-7
TGTGCCAGCAGTTACAGGGAAGCCACGACCTACGAGCAGTACTTC CASSYREATTYEQYF TRBV12-3/TRBV12-4 . . TRBJ2-7
TGTGCCAGCAGCCCAGTAGGGCAGTTCCTCTATGGCTACACCTTC CASSPVGQFLYGYTF TRBV6-2/TRBV6-3 . many TRBJ1-2
TGTGCCAGCAGTTTACGTCAGGGGAGGGTTGGAGAAAAACTGTTTTTT CASSLRQGRVGEKLFF TRBV27 . . TRBJ1-4
TGTGCCAGCATGTCGGTTGGGTGGATGTATGGCTACACCTTC CASMSVGWMYGYTF TRBV6-1 . many TRBJ1-2
TGCGCCTGCAGCCAAGGGCTAGCGGAAACCTACGAGCAGTACTTC CACSQGLAETYEQYF TRBV4-1 TRBD2 . TRBJ2-7
TGCAGCGTTGGAGCAGGGACGGACTATGGCTACACCTTC CSVGAGTDYGYTF TRBV29-1 . . TRBJ1-2
TGCAGCCTCGGGGGACAGGGGGCAAATACGCAGTATTTT CSLGGQGANTQYF TRBV29-1 TRBD1 . TRBJ2-3
TGCAGTGCTAGGGGACTAGCGGGGGGGCCGGTAGGGGATACAGATACGCAGTATTTT CSARGLAGGPVGDTDTQYF TRBV20-1 TRBD2 . TRBJ2-3
TGTGCCAGCAGCTTAACGGGTACAGGGAAATCACCCCTCCACTTT CASSLTGTGKSPLHF TRBV7-3 . . TRBJ1-6
TGCGCCAGCAGCTTGGGGGGGGGAAGACTATACAATGAGCAGTTCTTC CASSLGGGRLYNEQFF TRBV5-1 TRBD2 many TRBJ2-1
TGTGCCAGCAGCGCGGGGGCGGGAGTCGGTACAGATACGCAGTATTTT CASSAGAGVGTDTQYF TRBV7-2 . many TRBJ2-3
TGTGCCAGCAGCTCGCTAGCGTTGACAGATACGCAGTATTTT CASSSLALTDTQYF TRBV7-9 . many TRBJ2-3
TGTGCCAGTAGTGTACCCCTTATAGGGGGTGGCTACACCTTC CASSVPLIGGGYTF TRBV19 . . TRBJ1-2
TGTGCCTGGAGTGTTGACGCGGGGAACATTCAGTACTTC CAWSVDAGNIQYF TRBV30 . . TRBJ2-4
TGCAGCGCGCCAATACAGGGCAGGGAAGCTTTCTTT CSAPIQGREAFF TRBV29-1 . many TRBJ1-1
TGCAGCGTTGAGGGACAACAGAACACTGAAGCTTTCTTT CSVEGQQNTEAFF TRBV29-1 . many TRBJ1-1
TGCGCCAGCAGCCGGGCAGGGGCGGACACTGAAGCTTTCTTT CASSRAGADTEAFF TRBV5-1 . few TRBJ1-1
TGCAGCGTCGGCGGGACGGAGCAAGAGACCCAGTACTTC CSVGGTEQETQYF TRBV29-1 . . TRBJ2-5
TGTGCCACCAGCAGGGACAGGGGGTCAGGTGAAAAACTGTTTTTT CATSRDRGSGEKLFF TRBV15 TRBD1 many TRBJ1-4
TGTGCCACACGGCGGGGGATACAAGAGACCCAGTACTTC CATRRGIQETQYF TRBV15 TRBD2 few TRBJ2-5
TGTGCCACCAGTGAGACTGGACGTAAGATATATGAGCAGTTCTTC CATSETGRKIYEQFF TRBV24-1 . once TRBJ2-1
TGTGCCAGCAGCTTAATCGGAGGGAACACTGAAGCTTTCTTT CASSLIGGNTEAFF TRBV11-1 . many TRBJ1-1
TGTGCCAGCAGGACTTCCGGGACAGGGGGCGCGGGCACCTTC CASRTSGTGGAGTF TRBV2 TRBD1 many TRBJ1-2
TGTGCCAGCAGAACCTCCGGGAGCCGCCTATTGGGCACTGAAGCTTTCTTT CASRTSGSRLLGTEAFF TRBV12-3/TRBV12-4 . . TRBJ1-1
TGTGCCAGCAGTTACTCGATAAGTGGCGGGGTCCAGGATACGCAGTATTTT CASSYSISGGVQDTQYF TRBV10-2 . once TRBJ2-3
TGTGCCAGCAGCGCGGCAGGGGCTGCGAATGAGCAGTTCTTC CASSAAGAANEQFF TRBV25-1 . . TRBJ2-1
TGTGCCAGCAGCTTAGGGGGGAGGGAGACCCAGTACTTC CASSLGGRETQYF TRBV7-3 . many TRBJ2-5
TGTGCCTGGGGGGACAGGGGAATCTATGGCTACACCTTC CAWGDRGIYGYTF TRBV30 TRBD1 once TRBJ1-2
TGTGCCAGCAGTAGACTAGCGGGGGACACCGGGGAGCTGTTTTTT CASSRLAGDTGELFF TRBV6-1 TRBD2 . TRBJ2-2
TGTGCCAGCAGTCCGGACTTGAGCTCCTACAATGAGCAGTCCTTC CASSPDLSSYNEQSF TRBV6-1 . few TRBJ2-1
TGTGCCAGCAGTCCCCTGACAGGGCGGGGGGCTACTTCCTACAATGAGCAGTTCTTC CASSPLTGRGATSYNEQFF TRBV25-1 . . TRBJ2-1
TGTGCCAGCAGCTTACTTAGCGGGGGGACCAGCGAGCAATACTTC CASSLLSGGTSEQYF TRBV7-2 TRBD2 . TRBJ2-7
TGTGCCAGCAGCCGTATTATGAACACTGAAGCTTTCTTT CASSRIMNTEAFF TRBV7-7 . many TRBJ1-1
TGTGCCAGTAGTTCGGGGGGAAAGAACACTGAAGCTTTCTTT CASSSGGKNTEAFF TRBV19 . many TRBJ1-1
TGTGCCAGTAATGCGCGGGGGGCCTCCTACGAGCAGTACTTC CASNARGASYEQYF TRBV19 TRBD2 . TRBJ2-7
TGTGCCAGCAGTTTAAGCCCCTGGATGGGCTATGGCTACACCTTC CASSLSPWMGYGYTF TRBV25-1 . . TRBJ1-2
TGTGCCAGCAGCTTAGGGCCGGGGCCTATCTACAATGAGCAGTTCTTC CASSLGPGPIYNEQFF TRBV7-2 . few TRBJ2-1
TGTGCCAGCAGTTACTCGTTCGGGACAGTCATGACTGAAGCTTTCTTT CASSYSFGTVMTEAFF TRBV6-2/TRBV6-3 TRBD1 many TRBJ1-1